The 13 T cell receptor beta chains listed next were all sequenced from one sample in a study of control samples from healthy donors and cancer patients. Profiling relied on immunoSEQ multiplex PCR, and the TCRdb table lists in-frame clones only, not all of them. The repertoire includes 50,000 to 70,000 clones, about 96% of them detected once, and less than 1.1% sits in the top ten. Source material: blood. The receptors were gathered from a woman under 30 in good health.

A single count supports this clone. V and J are TRBV6-5 and TRBJ1-1; unclear D gene. V was cut by 5 bases and J by 8 bases, with 15 bases left in between. The CDR3 spans 13 residues. Per the germline V gene, CDR1 is MNHEY and CDR2 is SVGAGI. The CDR3 DNA sequence: TGTGCCAGCAGTCCAGGACCCTTTAGCGAAGCTTTCTTT. This gives the protein CASSPGPFSEAFF.

V and J are TRBV6-2 or TRBV6-3 and TRBJ1-1; 7 bases align to TRBD1. Germline V gene data show CDR1 as MNHEY and CDR2 as SVGEGT. Trimming cost V 2 bases and J 3 bases; bases outside gene matches: 6. This CDR3 is built from 15 residues. CDR3 sequence reads: CASSYGTVRDTEAFF. CDR3 sequence (DNA): TGTGCCAGCAGTTACGGGACAGTTAGGGACACTGAAGCTTTCTTT.

The chain employs TRBV19 and TRBJ1-1, with D perhaps TRBD1 (6 bases). Trimming removed 3 bases at V and 1 base at J, with 12 bases between. This CDR3 has 15 residues. The germline gives CDR1 LNHDA, CDR2 SQIVND (reference sequence). CDR3 region: CASSIISRGNTEAFF. CDR3 bases: TGTGCCAGTAGTATTATCTCCAGGGGGAACACTGAAGCTTTCTTT.

The CDR3 sequence is CASGRTATYNEQFF. As DNA, the CDR3 is TGTGCCAGCGGTCGAACAGCAACCTACAATGAGCAGTTCTTC. The chain is built from TRBV6-5 and TRBJ2-1; no clear D. Germline V gene lookup returns CDR1 MNHEY and CDR2 SVGAGI. The V end lost 8 bases, the J end lost 2 bases, and 13 bases lay between the germline ends. The length of the CDR3 is 14 residues.

The V call is TRBV6-6, the J call TRBJ1-1, with D unclear. The ends were cut back, 5 bases at V and 7 bases at J, with 17 bases in the middle. CDR1 and CDR2 from the germline V gene are MNHNY and SVGAGI (reference sequence). The CDR3 is made up of 14 amino acids. The CDR3 DNA reads TGTGCCAGCAGTCCCTTCCGGGTTGGGAGTGAAGCTTTCTTT. This translates into CASSPFRVGSEAFF.

The chain employs TRBV9 and TRBJ1-4, with TRBD1 identical over 7 bases. The CDR3 sequence is 14 residues long. Germline V gene data show CDR1 as SGDLS and CDR2 as YYNGEE. V shed 2 bases, J shed 8 bases, and the junction held 6 bases outside the gene matches. The CDR3 is CASSVGQLSEKLFF. DNA for the CDR3: TGTGCCAGCAGCGTGGGACAGCTCAGCGAAAAACTGTTTTTT.

This chain connects TRBV2 to TRBJ1-1; tentatively, D is TRBD1 (6 bases). Germline CDR1 and CDR2: SNHLY and FYNNEI. This CDR3 comprises 14 residues. Trimming cost V 6 bases and J 1 base, with 12 bases left between them. CDR3 in DNA: TGTGCCAGCAGGGTACAGGGTTGGAACACTGAAGCTTTCTTT. Amino acid sequence: CASRVQGWNTEAFF.

This chain uses TRBV14 with TRBJ1-1; D not resolved. The germline CDR1 and CDR2 sequences are SGHDN and FVKESK. The CDR3 is 13 residues long. Trimming took 3 bases from V and 7 from J, leaving 12 bases between them. The chain's CDR3 is CASSHLLTHEAFF. CDR3 in DNA: TGTGCCAGCAGCCACTTATTAACCCATGAAGCTTTCTTT.

The chain is built from TRBV4-1 and TRBJ2-7; 7 nucleotides align to TRBD1. This CDR3 region has 14 residues. Germline loops: CDR1 MGHRA, CDR2 YSYEKL. J was trimmed by 2 bases and V by 4 bases; bases with no gene match: 5. The chain's CDR3 is CASSPRDSTYEQYF. Written as DNA, the CDR3 is TGCGCCAGCAGCCCCCGGGACAGTACCTACGAGCAGTACTTC.

V usage is TRBV11-2 and J usage is TRBJ1-1, with 7 positions matching TRBD1. In germline, CDR1 is SGHAT, CDR2 FQNNGV. The V segment lost 5 bases and the J segment 3 bases; nucleotides outside the gene matches: 21. The CDR3 extends over 19 amino acids. CDR3 amino acids: CASSRARSRGARRYTEAFF. DNA of the CDR3: TGTGCCAGCAGCCGAGCCCGTTCCAGGGGGGCGCGACGGTACACTGAAGCTTTCTTT. The full variable domain, its missing parts supplied by reference TRBV11-2 and TRBJ1-1, is EAGVAQSPRYKIIEKRQSVAFWCNPISGHATLYWYQQILGQGPKLLIQFQNNGVVDDSQLPKDRFSAERLKGVDSTLKIQPAKLEDSAVYLCASSRARSRGARRYTEAFFGQGTRLTVV.

The chain couples TRBV14 to TRBJ2-5; D may be TRBD2 (7 bases). Trimming stripped 1 base from V and 4 bases from J, with 16 bases between. Germline CDR1 and CDR2: SGHDN and FVKESK. There are 16 residues in the CDR3. The CDR3 DNA follows: TGTGCCAGCAGCCAAGGGTACCAGGGGAGGGGAGAGACCCAGTACTTC. Translating gives CASSQGYQGRGETQYF.

J is TRBJ1-3 and V is TRBV5-4; the D is unclear. The CDR3 extends over 16 amino acids. The germline V gene encodes CDR1 SGHNT and CDR2 YYREEE (reference sequence). The V gene lost 0 bases and the J gene lost 2 bases, with 12 bases spanning the gap. The CDR3 spells CASSLAGVLTGNTIYF. Here the CDR3 DNA reads TGTGCCAGCAGCTTGGCTGGGGTTTTAACTGGAAACACCATATATTTT.

The chain joins TRBV2 to TRBJ1-2; no firm D call. The CDR3 is made up of 17 amino acids. Per germline, CDR1 SNHLY and CDR2 FYNNEI. The V and J ends lost 3 bases and 0 bases respectively, with 17 bases between them. CDR3 sequence reads: CASSEINSLTSNYGYTF. In DNA form, the CDR3 reads TGTGCCAGCAGTGAGATTAACAGCCTCACATCTAACTATGGCTACACCTTC.